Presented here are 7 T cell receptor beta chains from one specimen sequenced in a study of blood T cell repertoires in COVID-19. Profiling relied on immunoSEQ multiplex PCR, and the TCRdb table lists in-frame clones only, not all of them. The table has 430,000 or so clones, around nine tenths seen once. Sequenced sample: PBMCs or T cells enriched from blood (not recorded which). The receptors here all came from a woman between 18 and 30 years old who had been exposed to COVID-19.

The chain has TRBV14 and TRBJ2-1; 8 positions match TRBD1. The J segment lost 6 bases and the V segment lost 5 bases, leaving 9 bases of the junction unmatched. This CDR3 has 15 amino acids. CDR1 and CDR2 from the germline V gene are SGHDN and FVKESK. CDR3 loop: CASSTESGTGNEQFF. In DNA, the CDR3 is TGTGCCAGCAGCACCGAATCCGGGACAGGCAATGAGCAGTTCTTC.

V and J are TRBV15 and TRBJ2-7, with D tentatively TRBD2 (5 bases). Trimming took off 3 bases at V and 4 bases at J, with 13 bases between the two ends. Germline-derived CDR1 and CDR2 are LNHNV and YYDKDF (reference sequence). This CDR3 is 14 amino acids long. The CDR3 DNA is TGTGCCACCAGCAGCGGACTCCGGTCGTACGAGCAGTACTTC. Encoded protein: CATSSGLRSYEQYF.

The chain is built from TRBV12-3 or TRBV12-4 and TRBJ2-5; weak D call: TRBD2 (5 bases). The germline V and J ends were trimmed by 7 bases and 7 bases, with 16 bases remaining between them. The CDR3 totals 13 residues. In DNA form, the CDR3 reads TGTGCCAGCAACGAGGTCCCACGGGGGACCCAGTACTTC. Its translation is CASNEVPRGTQYF.

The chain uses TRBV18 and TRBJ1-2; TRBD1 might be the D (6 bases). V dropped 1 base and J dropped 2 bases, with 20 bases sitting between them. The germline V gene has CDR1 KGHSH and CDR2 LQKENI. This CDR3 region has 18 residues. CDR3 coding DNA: TGTGCCAGCTCACCACGCCGGGACAACCTGGCCACCAACTATGGCTACACCTTC. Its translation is CASSPRRDNLATNYGYTF. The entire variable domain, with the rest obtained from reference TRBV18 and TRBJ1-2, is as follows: NAGVMQNPRHLVRRRGQEARLRCSPMKGHSHVYWYRQLPEEGLKFMVYLQKENIIDESGMPKERFSAEFPKEGPSILRIQQVVRGDSAAYFCASSPRRDNLATNYGYTFGSGTRLTVV.

The CDR3 sequence: CASSLYIGGGQGASGNTIYF. Here the CDR3 DNA reads TGTGCCAGCAGTTTATATATCGGCGGGGGACAGGGGGCGTCTGGAAACACCATATATTTT. The chain is built from TRBV28 and TRBJ1-3; 12 bases agree with TRBD1. J lost 1 base, V lost 1 base, and 11 bases had no gene match. The germline CDR1 and CDR2 sequences are MDHEN and SYDVKM. The CDR3 has 20 amino acids.

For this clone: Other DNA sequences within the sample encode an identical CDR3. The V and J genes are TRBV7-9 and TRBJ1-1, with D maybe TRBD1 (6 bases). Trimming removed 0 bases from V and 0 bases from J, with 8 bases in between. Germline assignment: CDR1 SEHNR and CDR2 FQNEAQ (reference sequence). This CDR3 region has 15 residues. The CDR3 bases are TGTGCCAGCAGCTTAGCGCAGGGGATGAACACTGAAGCTTTCTTT. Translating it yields CASSLAQGMNTEAFF.

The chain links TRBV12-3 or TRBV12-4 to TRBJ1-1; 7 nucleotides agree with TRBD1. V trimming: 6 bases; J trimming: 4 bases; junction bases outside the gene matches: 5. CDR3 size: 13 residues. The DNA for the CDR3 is TGTGCCAGCAGGTCGACAGGGATCACTGAAGCTTTCTTT. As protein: CASRSTGITEAFF.